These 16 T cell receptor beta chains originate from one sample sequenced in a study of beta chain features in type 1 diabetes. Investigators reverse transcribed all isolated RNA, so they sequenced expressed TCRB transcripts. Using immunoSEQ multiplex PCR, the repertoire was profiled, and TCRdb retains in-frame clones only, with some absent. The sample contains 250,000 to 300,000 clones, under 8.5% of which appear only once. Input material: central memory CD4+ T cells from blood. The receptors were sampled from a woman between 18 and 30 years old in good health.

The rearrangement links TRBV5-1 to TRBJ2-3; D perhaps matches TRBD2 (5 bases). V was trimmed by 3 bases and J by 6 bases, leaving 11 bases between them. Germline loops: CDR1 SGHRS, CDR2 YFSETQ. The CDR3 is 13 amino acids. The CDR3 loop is CASSSEVTDTQYF. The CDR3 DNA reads TGCGCCAGCAGCTCGGAGGTCACCGATACGCAGTATTTT.

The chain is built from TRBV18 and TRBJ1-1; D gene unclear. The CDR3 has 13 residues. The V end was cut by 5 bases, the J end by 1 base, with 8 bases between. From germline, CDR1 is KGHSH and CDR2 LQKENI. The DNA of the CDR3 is TGTGCCAGCTCAGGTGCACCGAACACTGAAGCTTTCTTT. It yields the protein CASSGAPNTEAFF.

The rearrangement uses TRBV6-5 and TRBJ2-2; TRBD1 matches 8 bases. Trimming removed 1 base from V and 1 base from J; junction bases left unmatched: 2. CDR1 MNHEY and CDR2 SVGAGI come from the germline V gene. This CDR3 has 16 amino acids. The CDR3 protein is CASSYWGTGNTGELFF. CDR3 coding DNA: TGTGCCAGCAGTTACTGGGGGACAGGGAACACCGGGGAGCTGTTTTTT.

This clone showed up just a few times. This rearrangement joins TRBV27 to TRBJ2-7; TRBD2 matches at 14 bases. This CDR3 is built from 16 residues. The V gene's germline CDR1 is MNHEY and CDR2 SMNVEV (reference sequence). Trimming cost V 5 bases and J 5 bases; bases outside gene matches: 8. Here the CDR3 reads CASSPFGTSGRHEQYF. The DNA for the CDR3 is TGTGCCAGCAGTCCATTCGGGACTAGCGGGAGACACGAGCAGTACTTC.

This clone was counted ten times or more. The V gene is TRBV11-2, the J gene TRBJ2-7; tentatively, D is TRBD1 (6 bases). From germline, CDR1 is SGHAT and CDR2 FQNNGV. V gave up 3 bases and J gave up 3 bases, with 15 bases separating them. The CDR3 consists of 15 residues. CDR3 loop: CASSFGQLNYYEQYV. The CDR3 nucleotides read TGTGCCAGCAGCTTTGGACAGCTTAATTACTACGAGCAGTACGTC.

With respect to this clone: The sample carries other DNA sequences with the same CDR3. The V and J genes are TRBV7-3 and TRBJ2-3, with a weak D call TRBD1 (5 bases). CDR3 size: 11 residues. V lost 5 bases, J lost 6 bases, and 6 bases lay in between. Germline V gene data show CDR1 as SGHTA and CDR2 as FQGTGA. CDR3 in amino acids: CASSQGDTQYF. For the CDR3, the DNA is TGTGCCAGCAGCCAGGGCGATACGCAGTATTTT.

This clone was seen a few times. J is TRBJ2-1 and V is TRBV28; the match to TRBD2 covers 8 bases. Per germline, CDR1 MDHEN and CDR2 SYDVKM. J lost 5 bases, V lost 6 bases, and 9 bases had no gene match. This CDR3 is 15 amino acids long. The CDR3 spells CASRLLAVNNNEQFF. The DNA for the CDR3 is TGTGCCAGCAGGCTACTAGCGGTAAATAACAATGAGCAGTTCTTC.

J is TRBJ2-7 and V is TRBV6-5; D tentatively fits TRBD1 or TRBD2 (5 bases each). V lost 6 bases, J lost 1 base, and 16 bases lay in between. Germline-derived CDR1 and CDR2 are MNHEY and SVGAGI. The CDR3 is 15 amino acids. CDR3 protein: CASSSSKGRSYEQYF. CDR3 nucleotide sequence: TGTGCCAGCAGCTCGAGCAAGGGACGGTCCTACGAGCAGTACTTC.

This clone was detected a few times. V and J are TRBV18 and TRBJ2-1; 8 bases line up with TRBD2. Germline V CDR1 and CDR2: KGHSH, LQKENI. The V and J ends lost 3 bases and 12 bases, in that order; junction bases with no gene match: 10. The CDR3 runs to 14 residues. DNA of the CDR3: TGTGCCAGCTCACCTTACATAGCGGGAAAGGGGCAGTTCTTC. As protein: CASSPYIAGKGQFF.

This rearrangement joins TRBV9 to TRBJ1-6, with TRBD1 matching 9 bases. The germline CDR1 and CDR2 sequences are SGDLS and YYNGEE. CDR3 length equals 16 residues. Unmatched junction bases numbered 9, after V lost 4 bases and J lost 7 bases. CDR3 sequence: CASSRQGGGENSPLHF. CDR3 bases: TGTGCCAGCAGCAGACAGGGGGGAGGGGAGAATTCACCCCTCCACTTT.

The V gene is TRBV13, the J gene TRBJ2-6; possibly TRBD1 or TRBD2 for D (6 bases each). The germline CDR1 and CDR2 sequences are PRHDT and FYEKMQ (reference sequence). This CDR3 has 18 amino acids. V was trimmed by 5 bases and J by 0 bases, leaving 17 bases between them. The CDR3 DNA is TGTGCCAGCAGCGCGGGATACAGGGTCCCCTCTGGGGCCAACGTCCTGACTTTC. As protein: CASSAGYRVPSGANVLTF.

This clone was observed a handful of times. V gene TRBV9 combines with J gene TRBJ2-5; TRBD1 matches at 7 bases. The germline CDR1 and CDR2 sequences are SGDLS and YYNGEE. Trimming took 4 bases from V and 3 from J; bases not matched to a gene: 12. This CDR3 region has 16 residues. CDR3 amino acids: CASSLGWGTAEETQYF. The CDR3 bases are TGTGCCAGCAGCCTCGGCTGGGGGACAGCCGAAGAGACCCAGTACTTC.

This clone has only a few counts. The CDR3 region has the DNA TGTGCCAGCAGCGGGGGCCCGCCGTGGACCCAGTACTTC. This codes for CASSGGPPWTQYF. The chain links TRBV5-5 to TRBJ2-5, with a tentative D call TRBD1 (6 bases). CDR1 and CDR2 from the germline V gene are SGHKS and YYEKEE (reference sequence). The CDR3 covers 13 residues. V gave up 4 bases and J gave up 7 bases, with 14 bases separating them.

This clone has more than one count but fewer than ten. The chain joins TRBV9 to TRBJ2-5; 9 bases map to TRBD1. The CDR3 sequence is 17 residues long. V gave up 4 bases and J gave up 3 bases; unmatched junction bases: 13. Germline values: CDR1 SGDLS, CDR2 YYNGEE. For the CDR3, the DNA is TGTGCCAGCAGCTTGGATGGGACAGGGCCCCAGGAAGAGACCCAGTACTTC. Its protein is CASSLDGTGPQEETQYF.

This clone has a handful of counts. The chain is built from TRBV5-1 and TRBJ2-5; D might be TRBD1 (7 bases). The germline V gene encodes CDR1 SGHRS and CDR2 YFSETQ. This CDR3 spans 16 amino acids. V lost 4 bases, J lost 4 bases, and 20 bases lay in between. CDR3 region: CASSAGQTFQRETQYF. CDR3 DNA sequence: TGCGCCAGCAGCGCGGGACAGACCTTTCAGCGAGAGACCCAGTACTTC.

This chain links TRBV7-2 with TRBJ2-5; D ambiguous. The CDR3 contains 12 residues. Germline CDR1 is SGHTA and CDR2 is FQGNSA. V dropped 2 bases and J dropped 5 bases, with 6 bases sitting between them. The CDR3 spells CASSLSRETQYF. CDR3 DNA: TGTGCCAGCAGCTTAAGTCGTGAGACCCAGTACTTC.